The clone carrying this T cell receptor (beta chain) was detected ten times or more. Its cognate antigen is unknown. The CDR3 loop spans 18 amino acids. The germline CDR1 and CDR2 sequences are MNHEY and SVGAGI. The V end was cut by 2 bases, the J end by 6 bases, with 24 bases between. These data come from a study of T cells in Graves' hyperthyroidism and ophthalmopathy. Study results and limitations: With a median lead of roughly 6.2 months before onset, the model predicted ophthalmopathy. Most thyroid clonotypes that were expanded above 0.001 also turned up in blood.

A lack of ophthalmopathy progression within 18 months defined stable Graves' hyperthyroidism. Extraction of PBMCs used approximately 10 ml of fresh peripheral blood. RNA transcripts served as the template for amplifying TCR beta CDR3 regions. Primed by the HTBI set, a first-round RT-PCR was run on the TCR CDR3. One entry per CDR3 protein, called by TCRdb with MiXCR from the multiplex PCR reads. The top ten hold about 29% of the sample, which has around 200,000 distinct CDR3 sequences, over 15% seen once. This sequence joins TRBV6-5 and TRBJ2-3, with D possibly being TRBD1 or TRBD2 (6 bases each). Sequencing was performed on blood. The receptor comes from a woman aged 50 to 65 with Graves' hyperthyroidism. CDR3 protein: CASSYTPLGGGTMDTQYF. As DNA, the CDR3 is TGTGCCAGCAGTTACACGCCCCTTGGAGGGGGAACAATGGATACGCAGTATTTT.